The T cell receptor beta chain under discussion was sequenced for a study of T cell changes during pregnancy in multiple sclerosis. CDR1 and CDR2 (germline): MGHRA, YSYEKL. This CDR3 spans 15 amino acids. The V and J ends lost 0 bases and 5 bases respectively, with 13 bases between them. By sample share, this clone is medium-sized. Repertoires were generated with immunoSEQ multiplex PCR, while TCRdb's copy carries only in-frame clones and drops some. The data show about 46,000 clones, around 92% seen once. This TCR came from a female donor with multiple sclerosis, enrolled in a pregnancy study. The rearrangement uses TRBV4-1 and TRBJ2-5; maybe TRBD2 (5 bases). The sequenced sample was CD8+ T cells from peripheral blood mononuclear cells, obtained in the first trimester of pregnancy. In nucleotides, the CDR3 is TGCGCCAGCAGCCAAGATCCGGGATCGGGGGAGACCCAGTACTTC. Residues: CASSQDPGSGETQYF.